The text below deals with one T cell receptor beta chain. The sample comes from a study of long-term antiretroviral therapy in people with HIV. Runs used v3.0 of the immunoSEQ assay and were done at survey level. It was about 35,000-50,000 T-cell genomes per sample that sequencing targeted. The table came from immunoSEQ multiplex PCR; TCRdb's copy has only in-frame clones and leaves some out. Seen here are approximately 29,000 clones, more than 80% observed once, and the top ten hold about 4.3%. The specimen was unsorted PBMCs, collected 5.2 years after starting antiretroviral therapy. The sequence came from a woman in her thirties or forties with HIV.

DNA for the CDR3: TGCGCCAGCAGCCACCCGTTCGCGAACACCGGGGAGCTGTTTTTT. It is translated as CASSHPFANTGELFF. This chain uses TRBV4-1 with TRBJ2-2; D is unresolved. CDR3 length: 15 amino acids. Per germline, CDR1 MGHRA and CDR2 YSYEKL. Trimming left V 3 bases short and J 0 bases short, with 8 bases between.